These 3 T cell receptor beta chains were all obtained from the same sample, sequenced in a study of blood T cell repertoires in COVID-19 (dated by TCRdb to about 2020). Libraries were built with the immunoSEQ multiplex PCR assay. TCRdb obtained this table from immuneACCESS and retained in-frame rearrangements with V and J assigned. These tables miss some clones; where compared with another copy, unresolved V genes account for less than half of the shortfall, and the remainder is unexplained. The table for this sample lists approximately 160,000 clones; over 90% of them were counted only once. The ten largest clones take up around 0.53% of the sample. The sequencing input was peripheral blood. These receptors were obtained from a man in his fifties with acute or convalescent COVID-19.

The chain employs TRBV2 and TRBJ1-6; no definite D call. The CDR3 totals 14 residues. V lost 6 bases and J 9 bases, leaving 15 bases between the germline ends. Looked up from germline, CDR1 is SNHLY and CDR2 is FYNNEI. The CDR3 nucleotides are TGTGCCAGCAGGCTGGGGATGGAGGGTTCACCCCTCCACTTT. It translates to CASRLGMEGSPLHF. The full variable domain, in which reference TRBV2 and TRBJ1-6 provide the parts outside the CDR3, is EPEVTQTPSHQVTQMGQEVILRCVPISNHLYFYWYRQILGQKVEFLVSFYNNEISEKSEIFDDQFSVERPDGSNFTLKIRSTKLEDSAMYFCASRLGMEGSPLHFGNGTRLTVT.

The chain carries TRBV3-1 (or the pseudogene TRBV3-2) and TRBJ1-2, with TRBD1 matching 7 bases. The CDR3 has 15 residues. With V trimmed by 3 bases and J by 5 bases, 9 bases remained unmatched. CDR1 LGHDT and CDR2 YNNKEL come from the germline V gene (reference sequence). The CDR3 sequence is CASSHLGQQLYGYTF. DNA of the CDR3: TGTGCCAGCAGCCACCTGGGACAGCAATTGTATGGCTACACCTTC.

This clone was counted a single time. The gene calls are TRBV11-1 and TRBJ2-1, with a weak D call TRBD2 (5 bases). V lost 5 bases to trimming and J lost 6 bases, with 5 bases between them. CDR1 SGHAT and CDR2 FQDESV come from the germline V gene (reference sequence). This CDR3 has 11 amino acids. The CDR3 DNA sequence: TGTGCCAGCAGCAGCGGCAATGAGCAGTTCTTC. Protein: CASSSGNEQFF.